Detailed here is one T cell receptor beta chain. Its antigen is unidentified. The data were taken from a study of cytotoxic CD8 clonotypes in ibrutinib-treated CLL. Overall study: The study included under twelve relapsed/refractory and under 16 treatment-naive patients; 17 had IGHV unmutated disease. Findings of the study overall: Treatment left the uncommon public clonotypes either contracted or stable in frequency.

Germline V gene lookup returns CDR1 MNHEY and CDR2 SVGAGI. Trimming left V 5 bases short and J 2 bases short, with 11 bases between. The CDR3 covers 14 residues. Profiling relied on immunoSEQ multiplex PCR, and the TCRdb table lists in-frame clones only, not all of them. The sample lists some 140,000 clones; approximately 81% were seen once. The clonotype originates from a human donor with chronic lymphocytic leukemia. This chain links TRBV6-5 with TRBJ2-3, with a possible D match to TRBD2 (5 bases). The specimen comprised PBMCs, sampled after 12 months of ibrutinib treatment. The CDR3 DNA follows: TGTGCCAGCAGTCTAGAGCGGTCCACAGATACGCAGTATTTT. Amino acids: CASSLERSTDTQYF.